This TCR beta chain was sequenced during a study of PD-1 blockade in classical Hodgkin lymphoma. The protocol was immunoSEQ multiplex PCR, while the TCRdb copy is restricted to in-frame clones and leaves out a portion. The sample shows 60,000 or so clones, roughly nine tenths of them seen only once. After autologous stem cell transplantation all patients relapsed, and prior brentuximab vedotin exposure differed between cohorts. This clone is a singleton in its sample. The target antigen is unknown. General observations from the study: Newly diagnosed patients reportedly trailed healthy donors in baseline TCR diversity. Still unresolved is the cause of the repertoire differences, which may be disease activity or prior therapy.

Sequencing used peripheral blood mononuclear cells (PBMCs), obtained at baseline. This receptor was obtained from a human donor with classical Hodgkin lymphoma.

The CDR3 DNA reads TGTGCCAGTAGTATCTCCCCCCAAGCGGGACACACAGATACGCAGTATTTT. Amino acid sequence: CASSISPQAGHTDTQYF. This chain links TRBV19 with TRBJ2-3; possibly TRBD2 for D (7 bases). Germline CDR1 and CDR2: LNHDA and SQIVND (reference sequence). This CDR3 spans 17 amino acids. V was trimmed by 3 bases and J by 2 bases, leaving 18 bases between them.